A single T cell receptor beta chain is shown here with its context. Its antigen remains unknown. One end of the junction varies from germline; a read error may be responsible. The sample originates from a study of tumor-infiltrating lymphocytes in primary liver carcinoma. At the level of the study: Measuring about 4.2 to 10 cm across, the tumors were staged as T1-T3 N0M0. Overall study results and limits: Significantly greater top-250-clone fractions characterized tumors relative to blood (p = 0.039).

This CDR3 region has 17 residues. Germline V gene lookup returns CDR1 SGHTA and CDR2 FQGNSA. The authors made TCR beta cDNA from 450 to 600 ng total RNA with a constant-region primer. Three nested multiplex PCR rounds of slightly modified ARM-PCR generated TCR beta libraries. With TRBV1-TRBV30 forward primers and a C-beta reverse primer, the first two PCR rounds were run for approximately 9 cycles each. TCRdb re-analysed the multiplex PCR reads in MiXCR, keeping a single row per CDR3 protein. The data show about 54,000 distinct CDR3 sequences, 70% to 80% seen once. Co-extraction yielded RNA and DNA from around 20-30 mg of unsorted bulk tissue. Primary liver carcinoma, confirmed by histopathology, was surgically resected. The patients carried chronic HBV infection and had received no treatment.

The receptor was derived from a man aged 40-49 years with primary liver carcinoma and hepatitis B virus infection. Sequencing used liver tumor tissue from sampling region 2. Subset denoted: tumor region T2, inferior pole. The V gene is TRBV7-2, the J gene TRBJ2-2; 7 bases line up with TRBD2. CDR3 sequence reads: CASSLYGGLVNTGELFF. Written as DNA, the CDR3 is TGTGCCAGCAGCTTATACGGAGGACTAGTTAACACCGGGGAGTTGTTTTTT.